The clone carrying this T cell receptor beta chain came up many times. The antigen remains unidentified. The sample comes from a study of T-cell reconstitution after alpha-beta-depleted transplantation in children. The authors prepared the TCRbeta library with unique molecular identifiers. A single record per CDR3 protein comes from TCRdb applying MiXCR to the PCR reads. The top ten clones hold under 35% of a sample with 400,000 to 450,000 distinct CDR3 sequences, around two fifths of them seen once. This CDR3 is built from 14 residues. The germline V gene encodes CDR1 SGHDT and CDR2 YYEEEE. V was trimmed by 0 bases and J by 10 bases, leaving 11 bases between them. General study findings and limits: Where some patients showed high TCRbeta diversity at day 60, it came from recipient T cells and thymic progenitors that had survived. There were reportedly several hundred expanded graft clones from which alpha-beta T cells came about two months after transplant.

Here the sequenced sample was PBMCs, taken before TCRalphabeta/CD19-depleted stem cell transplant. This TCR was sampled from a girl under 10 years old with aplastic anemia, due to receive a stem cell transplant. V and J are TRBV5-6 and TRBJ1-6; the D gene is possibly TRBD1 (5 bases). The CDR3 protein is CASSLAQVKSPLHF. The DNA for the CDR3 is TGTGCCAGCAGCTTGGCACAGGTAAAATCACCCCTCCACTTT.